Each of the 8 T cell receptor beta chains below was sequenced from the same sample in a study of CD8+ T cells in alopecia areata (dated 2018 in TCRdb). The library came from the immunoSEQ multiplex PCR assay. For TCR sequencing, RNA was extracted from every sample and reverse transcribed into cDNA to serve as template. The table comes from immuneACCESS by way of TCRdb, which keeps in-frame sequences with V and J called. Part of the clones is missing from these tables; in studies checked, under half for an unresolved V gene and the rest for unknown reasons. The sample table shows approximately 200,000 clones, and 50% to 60% are seen once. The ten largest clones represent less than 3.5% of the sample. This specimen's time point label, interpreted: about 4 weeks on oral tofacitinib. This specimen's treatment or condition label, per the study, means: oral pan-JAK inhibitor, 5-10 mg twice daily. The sample consisted of CD4+ T cells sorted from blood, taken at week 4, from a patient treated with tofacitinib. Receptors were obtained from a human donor with alopecia areata.

This chain connects TRBV25-1 to TRBJ2-5, with 10 bases that match TRBD1. Germline V gene data show CDR1 as MGHDK and CDR2 as SYGVNS. Trimming removed 8 bases from V and 4 bases from J; junction bases left unmatched: 7. CDR3 size: 14 residues. CDR3 residues: CASADRGKGETQYF. CDR3 nucleotide sequence: TGTGCCAGCGCGGACAGGGGGAAGGGAGAGACCCAGTACTTC.

The chain employs TRBV15 and TRBJ2-2; D may be TRBD1 or TRBD2 (6 bases each). Looked up from germline, CDR1 is LNHNV and CDR2 is YYDKDF (reference sequence). The CDR3 runs to 16 residues. Trimming took off 0 bases at V and 1 base at J, with 9 bases between the two ends. The CDR3 coding sequence is TGTGCCACCAGCAGAGAAGGGGGGAGGAACACCGGGGAGCTGTTTTTT. Protein sequence: CATSREGGRNTGELFF.

The V call is TRBV5-1, the J call TRBJ1-1, with D perhaps matching TRBD1 (6 bases). The ends were cut back, 4 bases at V and 10 bases at J, with 38 bases in the middle. The CDR3 covers 20 residues. Germline CDR1 SGHRS, CDR2 YFSETQ. As DNA, the CDR3 is TGCGCCAGCAGCATAATTCCGGCGACAAGCAAGACAGGAAGGGAATCGTCAGCTTTCTTT. Translating it yields CASSIIPATSKTGRESSAFF. Looking up the rest from reference TRBV5-1 and TRBJ1-1 gives the full variable domain: KAGVTQTPRYLIKTRGQQVTLSCSPISGHRSVSWYQQTPGQGLQFLFEYFSETQRNKGNFPGRFSGRQFSNSRSEMNVSTLELGDSALYLCASSIIPATSKTGRESSAFFGQGTRLTVV.

J is TRBJ1-5 and V is TRBV29-1; D ambiguous. CDR1 is SQVTM, CDR2 ANQGSEA, per germline. The CDR3 spans 15 residues. Trimming took off 6 bases at V and 5 bases at J, with 20 bases between the two ends. The CDR3 loop is CSVVRDGDRDQPQHF. CDR3 DNA: TGCAGCGTGGTTAGAGATGGAGATCGGGATCAGCCCCAGCATTTT.

In DNA form, the CDR3 reads TGCAGCACCAGACAGGGAAGCGGCTACACCTTC. It is translated as CSTRQGSGYTF. The V gene is TRBV29-1, the J gene TRBJ1-2, with 7 bases matching TRBD1. Germline trimming cut 8 bases from V and 8 bases from J; bases unmatched to any gene: 8. Germline V gene sequence: CDR1 SQVTM, CDR2 ANQGSEA. The CDR3 runs 11 residues.

The chain recombines TRBV6-1 with TRBJ1-5; D is unclear. The germline CDR1 and CDR2 sequences are MNHNS and SASEGT. The germline V and J ends were trimmed by 4 bases and 10 bases, with 5 bases remaining between them. The CDR3 spans 10 residues. CDR3 DNA sequence: TGTGCCAGCAGTGCATATCCCCAGCATTTT. It encodes CASSAYPQHF.

This clone has a handful of counts. This chain connects TRBV30 to TRBJ2-3, with TRBD1 matching over 8 bases. CDR1 GTSNPN and CDR2 SVGIG come from the germline V gene (reference sequence). The J segment lost 3 bases and the V segment lost 4 bases, leaving 6 bases of the junction unmatched. The CDR3 totals 14 residues. The DNA for the CDR3 is TGTGCCTGGAAATTCGGACAGGGAACAGATACGCAGTATTTT. Amino acids: CAWKFGQGTDTQYF.

The rearrangement joins TRBV5-1 to TRBJ1-5; 11 nucleotides match TRBD1. This CDR3 region has 16 residues. V lost 4 bases, J lost 4 bases, and 7 bases stayed unmatched. CDR1 is SGHRS, CDR2 YFSETQ, per germline. In DNA, the CDR3 is TGCGCCAGCAGCCCATTTGGACAGGGGGCGAATCAGCCCCAGCATTTT. This encodes CASSPFGQGANQPQHF.